This is a list of T cell receptor beta chains from one sample in a study of cytomegalovirus exposure and HLA in healthy donors. The protocol was immunoSEQ multiplex PCR, while the TCRdb copy is restricted to in-frame clones and leaves out a portion. Of about 160,000 clones in the sample, approximately 96% were seen once. The sample was PBMCs. The receptors stem from a woman under 30 in good health and CMV-seronegative. The CDR3 runs from the conserved cysteine through the conserved F or W. Each record gives: V gene, J gene, CDR3 length, clone size, D gene, CDR3 DNA, CDR3 protein. A D gene is named only where the DNA matches it firmly. Clone size is shown for a subset of rows, as once, few, many or a class of expanded clone.

TRBV6-4,TRBJ2-3,14,NA,TRBD1,TGTGCCAGCAGTGATGCAGGGGGCAGAGATACGCAGTATTTT,CASSDAGGRDTQYF
TRBV15,TRBJ1-1,14,NA,NA,TGTGCCACCAGCAGGGGAGGGGTGAACACTGAAGCTTTCTTT,CATSRGGVNTEAFF
TRBV7-2,TRBJ1-2,15,once,TRBD1,TGTGCCAGCAGCGTGGCCGGACAGGGGGGATCGGGCTACACCTTC,CASSVAGQGGSGYTF
TRBV27,TRBJ2-3,17,NA,TRBD2,TGTGCCAGCAGTGGGGGGACTAGCGGGGCGAGCACAGATACGCAGTATTTT,CASSGGTSGASTDTQYF
TRBV6-7,TRBJ1-3,16,NA,NA,TGTGCCAGCAGGCACGAAAAAGGGGTCTCTGGAAACACCATATATTTT,CASRHEKGVSGNTIYF
TRBV4-1,TRBJ2-1,17,NA,NA,TGCGCCAGCAGCCAAGATGGGGTTGTACAGGGCTACAATGAGCAGTTCTTC,CASSQDGVVQGYNEQFF
TRBV15,TRBJ2-1,16,once,NA,TGTGCCACCAGCAGAGGGGGGACGGGGGGCAATTTAGAGCAGTTCTTC,CATSRGGTGGNLEQFF
TRBV6-1,TRBJ1-5,14,NA,NA,TGTGCCAGCAGCATTCAGTTTAGCAATCAGCCCCAGCATTTT,CASSIQFSNQPQHF
TRBV27,TRBJ2-3,15,NA,NA,TGTGCCAGCAGTTTAGCGCCGGCGGGCACAGATACGCAGTATTTT,CASSLAPAGTDTQYF
TRBV27,TRBJ1-1,14,NA,NA,TGTGCCAGCACCAAAACGAAATATAGCACTGAAGCTTTCTTT,CASTKTKYSTEAFF
TRBV19,TRBJ2-5,13,NA,NA,TGTGCCAGTAGCTCCTGGACAGAGGAGACCCAGTACTTC,CASSSWTEETQYF
TRBV7-2,TRBJ1-6,15,NA,NA,TGTGCCAGCAGAAAGGGCGGGGCCCAGGCAGGTGTGCTCCACTTT,CASRKGGAQAGVLHF
TRBV6-5,TRBJ1-1,15,NA,TRBD1,TGTGCCAGCAGTTATTGGGACAGGGGTGTAACTGAAGCTTTCTTT,CASSYWDRGVTEAFF
TRBV6-6,TRBJ1-1,12,NA,TRBD1,TGTGCCAGCAGAACAGGGGAGACTGAAGCTTTCTTT,CASRTGETEAFF
TRBV28,TRBJ2-6,19,NA,TRBD1,TGTGCCAGCAGTCAACCACCGGGACAGTCGCCCTCTGGGGCCAACGTCCTGACTTTC,CASSQPPGQSPSGANVLTF
TRBV5-1,TRBJ1-2,14,once,TRBD1,TGCGCCAGCAGGGACGACAGGGGAGGCTATGGCTACACCTTC,CASRDDRGGYGYTF
TRBV9,TRBJ2-2,16,medium-sized,TRBD1,TGTGCCAGCAGCACTGGACAGGCCACGAACACCGGGGAGCTGTTTTTT,CASSTGQATNTGELFF
TRBV9,TRBJ1-3,15,NA,TRBD1,TGTGCCAGCAGCCCGACAGGGGCCTCCGGAAACACCATATATTTT,CASSPTGASGNTIYF
TRBV6-5,TRBJ1-6,13,NA,NA,TGTGCCAGCAGCCTAAACAGGGATTCACCCCTCCACTTT,CASSLNRDSPLHF
TRBV2,TRBJ1-5,12,NA,TRBD1,TGTGCCAGCGGGACAGGTCATCAGCCCCAGCATTTT,CASGTGHQPQHF
TRBV7-9,TRBJ2-5,13,NA,NA,TGTGCCAGCAGCCTCCTAAATCGGGAGACCCAGTACTTC,CASSLLNRETQYF
TRBV9,TRBJ2-3,16,NA,TRBD2,TGTGCCAGCAGCTTTACTAGCGGGGGGGGACCAGATACGCAGTATTTT,CASSFTSGGGPDTQYF
TRBV6-5,TRBJ1-4,16,once,NA,TGTGCCAGCAGTTATCAACTGTCAAGGGGTAATGAAAAACTGTTTTTT,CASSYQLSRGNEKLFF
TRBV9,TRBJ1-1,18,once,TRBD1,TGTGCCAGCAGCGTATCTTCCTCGGGACAGCAAAGGGACACTGAAGCTTTCTTT,CASSVSSSGQQRDTEAFF
TRBV5-1,TRBJ2-3,15,NA,TRBD1,TGCGCCAGCAGCGCCCCGACAGGGAGTACGGATACGCAGTATTTT,CASSAPTGSTDTQYF
TRBV7-8,TRBJ1-6,16,NA,NA,TGTGCCAGCACCCTACAGACCTGGCAGAATAATTCACCCCTCCACTTT,CASTLQTWQNNSPLHF
TRBV9,TRBJ2-1,18,NA,TRBD1,TGTGCCAGCAGCGTAACGGTCGGGGACAGGGTTAGGAACAATGAGCAGTTCTTC,CASSVTVGDRVRNNEQFF
TRBV7-9,TRBJ2-5,16,NA,NA,TGTGCCAGCAGCTCCTGGGAGTTAGGTGGCCAAGAGACCCAGTACTTC,CASSSWELGGQETQYF
TRBV5-1,TRBJ1-5,16,NA,TRBD1,TGCGCCAGCAGCCACCTCCTGGACAGGCGTAATCAGCCCCAGCATTTT,CASSHLLDRRNQPQHF
TRBV5-1,TRBJ2-5,15,NA,TRBD1,TGCGCCAGCAGCACGACAGGGGTTGGTTCGGAGACCCAGTACTTC,CASSTTGVGSETQYF
TRBV27,TRBJ1-2,14,NA,TRBD1,TGTGCCAGCAGCCCACAGGGGTTCTCGGATGGCTACACCTTC,CASSPQGFSDGYTF
TRBV9,TRBJ2-3,13,NA,NA,TGTGCCAGCAGCGTAAGCCCAAAAGATACGCAGTATTTT,CASSVSPKDTQYF
TRBV7-9,TRBJ2-1,16,NA,TRBD2,TGTGCCAGCAGCTTAGGAGCGGGGGGCCCGTACAATGAGCAGTTCTTC,CASSLGAGGPYNEQFF
TRBV10-3,TRBJ2-7,16,NA,TRBD2,TGTGCCATCACCCAAGGACTAGCGGGGAGCACCTACGAGCAGTACTTC,CAITQGLAGSTYEQYF
TRBV5-1,TRBJ2-7,14,NA,TRBD2,TGCGCCAGCAGCTCTAGCGGGGGGGACTACGAGCAGTACTTC,CASSSSGGDYEQYF
TRBV6-1,TRBJ1-1,14,NA,TRBD1,TGTGCCAGCAGTCCCCGGGACAGGGCCGGTGAAGCTTTCTTT,CASSPRDRAGEAFF
TRBV5-6,TRBJ2-7,15,NA,TRBD1,TGTGCCAGCAGCTTGGAGACAGGGAAGATCTACGAGCAGTACTTC,CASSLETGKIYEQYF
TRBV11-2,TRBJ2-2,15,NA,NA,TGTGCCAGCAGCCTATTCGGACAGAACACCGGGGAGCTGTTTTTT,CASSLFGQNTGELFF
TRBV4-1,TRBJ1-6,15,NA,NA,TGCGCCAGCAGCCAAGTCGAGCAGGGGAATTCACCCCTCCACTTT,CASSQVEQGNSPLHF
TRBV14,TRBJ2-3,15,NA,NA,TGTGCCAGCAGCCAAGTCCGCGGGGGCACAGATACGCAGTATTTT,CASSQVRGGTDTQYF
TRBV19,TRBJ1-4,14,NA,TRBD1,TGTGCCAGTATCGGGACAGGGGAGAATGAAAAACTGTTTTTT,CASIGTGENEKLFF
TRBV5-1,TRBJ2-6,16,NA,NA,TGCGCCAGCAGCACCGGACATTACTCTGGGGCCAACGTCCTGACTTTC,CASSTGHYSGANVLTF
TRBV18,TRBJ1-5,17,NA,NA,TGTGCCAGCTCACCACGGGCTATGTCCGCGAACAATCAGCCCCAGCATTTT,CASSPRAMSANNQPQHF
TRBV6-1,TRBJ1-1,13,NA,NA,TGTGCCAGCAGGGTCGGTCTTAACACTGAAGCTTTCTTT,CASRVGLNTEAFF
TRBV29-1,TRBJ2-1,15,NA,TRBD2,TGCAGCGTTGAAGTCGGGGGGACTAGTGGTTTTGAGCAGTTCTTC,CSVEVGGTSGFEQFF
TRBV19,TRBJ2-7,13,NA,NA,TGTGCCAGTAGTTGGCAGGGGTCCTACGAGCAGTACTTC,CASSWQGSYEQYF
TRBV7-9,TRBJ1-5,15,NA,TRBD1,TGTGCCAGCAGCTTTACAGGGGGAGGCAATCAGCCCCAGCATTTT,CASSFTGGGNQPQHF
TRBV5-1,TRBJ2-5,17,NA,TRBD2,TGCGCCAGCAGCATTCCCAGCGGGGGGGGCTACCAAGAGACCCAGTACTTC,CASSIPSGGGYQETQYF
TRBV6-4,TRBJ2-3,16,NA,NA,TGTGCCAGCAGTGACATAGAGGGCTCCCATCCAGATACGCAGTATTTT,CASSDIEGSHPDTQYF
TRBV19,TRBJ1-4,14,NA,NA,TGTGCCAGTAGTATTGCGCAAACTAATGAAAAACTGTTTTTT,CASSIAQTNEKLFF
TRBV10-3,TRBJ1-1,13,NA,NA,TGTGCCATCAGTGAGGCGGGGAACACTGAAGCTTTCTTT,CAISEAGNTEAFF